Each of the 32 T cell receptor beta chains below was sequenced from the same sample in a study of blood T cell repertoires in COVID-19. Using immunoSEQ multiplex PCR, the repertoire was profiled, and TCRdb retains in-frame clones only, with some absent. The sample yields approximately 300,000 clones, approximately 89% seen once. The sequenced material came from PBMCs or T cells enriched from blood (not recorded which). These receptors were taken from a woman aged 18 to 35 who had recovered from COVID-19.

The chain links TRBV5-1 to TRBJ2-2, with 8 bases that match TRBD1. Germline V lookup: CDR1 SGHRS, CDR2 YFSETQ. The CDR3 is made up of 19 amino acids. The junction had 12 bases not matched to a gene; V was cut back by 0 bases and J by 2 bases. The CDR3 sequence is CASSLAPWLGTGNTGELFF. In nucleotides, the CDR3 is TGCGCCAGCAGCTTGGCCCCCTGGCTTGGGACAGGAAACACCGGGGAGCTGTTTTTT.

The rearrangement uses TRBV6-2 or TRBV6-3 and TRBJ2-1; 13 bases map to TRBD2. Germline CDR1 reads MNHEY; CDR2 reads SVGEGT. Trimming cost V 5 bases and J 4 bases; bases outside gene matches: 2. The CDR3 has 15 amino acids. The CDR3 here is CASSTSGGVYNEQFF. The CDR3 bases are TGTGCCAGCAGTACTAGCGGGGGGGTTTACAATGAGCAGTTCTTC.

The chain carries TRBV11-3 and TRBJ2-1; 8 nucleotides agree with TRBD1. Germline V gene lookup returns CDR1 SGHNT and CDR2 YENEEA. The CDR3 is made up of 15 amino acids. The V gene end was trimmed by 2 bases and the J gene end by 1 base; junction bases not matched to a gene: 1. Here the CDR3 reads CASSLTGGSYNEQFF. As DNA, the CDR3 is TGTGCCAGCAGCTTAACAGGGGGTTCCTACAATGAGCAGTTCTTC.

The rearrangement joins TRBV27 to TRBJ1-5; perhaps TRBD1 as D (5 bases). V lost 2 bases and J lost 3, with 8 bases in between. The CDR3 covers 14 residues. Germline V gene lookup returns CDR1 MNHEY and CDR2 SMNVEV (reference sequence). CDR3 in DNA: TGTGCCAGCAGTTTACAGGGTCCCAATCAGCCCCAGCATTTT. As protein: CASSLQGPNQPQHF.

This chain uses TRBV3-1 (or the pseudogene TRBV3-2) with TRBJ2-3; a weak D match, TRBD2 (6 bases). The length of the CDR3 is 16 residues. Per the germline V gene, CDR1 is LGHDT and CDR2 is YNNKEL (reference sequence). Trimming took off 4 bases at V and 2 bases at J, with 16 bases between the two ends. CDR3 nucleotide sequence: TGTGCCAGCAGCCTAACCTACGGGGGAAACACAGATACGCAGTATTTT. Amino acids: CASSLTYGGNTDTQYF.

The rearrangement links TRBV5-1 to TRBJ2-5; TRBD2 matches at 8 bases. There are 19 residues in the CDR3. CDR1 and CDR2 from the germline V gene are SGHRS and YFSETQ. J gave up 5 bases and V 1 base, and 19 bases lay outside the gene matches. CDR3 in amino acids: CASSLYRVGQAGVGETQYF. CDR3 bases: TGCGCCAGCAGCTTGTACAGGGTCGGCCAAGCGGGAGTGGGGGAGACCCAGTACTTC.

This clone was detected once. The gene calls are TRBV28 and TRBJ2-7; 9 bases fit TRBD2. The junction had 10 bases not matched to a gene; V was cut back by 6 bases and J by 4 bases. Germline assignment: CDR1 MDHEN and CDR2 SYDVKM. The CDR3 covers 15 residues. CDR3 in DNA: TGTGCCAGCAGCGAGAAAGCGGGAGGCCCTTACGAGCAGTACTTC. Protein: CASSEKAGGPYEQYF.

This chain uses TRBV5-1 with TRBJ2-3, with TRBD2 matching 7 bases. V gave up 4 bases and J gave up 8 bases; unmatched junction bases: 4. Germline V gene lookup returns CDR1 SGHRS and CDR2 YFSETQ. CDR3 length: 12 amino acids. The CDR3 protein is CASSLGRGTQYF. The DNA for the CDR3 is TGCGCCAGCAGCCTTGGGAGGGGTACGCAGTATTTT.

The chain has TRBV5-4 and TRBJ2-5, with 7 bases aligning to TRBD2. The germline gives CDR1 SGHNT, CDR2 YYREEE (reference sequence). Trimming removed 1 base from V and 2 bases from J; junction bases left unmatched: 2. This CDR3 has 14 amino acids. This CDR3 is CASSLWREQETQYF. CDR3 bases: TGTGCCAGCAGCTTGTGGCGGGAGCAAGAGACCCAGTACTTC.

The genes are TRBV19 and TRBJ2-1, with D perhaps TRBD2 (5 bases). The ends were cut back, 6 bases at V and 3 bases at J, with 9 bases in the middle. CDR3 length equals 13 residues. Germline values: CDR1 LNHDA, CDR2 SQIVND (reference sequence). Written as DNA, the CDR3 is TGTGCCAGTAGCACAACTAGCTACAATGAGCAGTTCTTC. Protein product: CASSTTSYNEQFF.

V usage is TRBV2 and J usage is TRBJ2-3; a weak D match, TRBD2 (5 bases). With 4 bases removed from V and 6 bases from J, the gap between germline ends came to 11 bases. CDR3 length: 13 residues. Germline values: CDR1 SNHLY, CDR2 FYNNEI. CDR3 sequence reads: CASSVLARDTQYF. As DNA, the CDR3 is TGTGCCAGCAGTGTGCTAGCCCGGGATACGCAGTATTTT.

This chain links TRBV28 with TRBJ1-1, with D possibly TRBD1 on 6 matching bases. Germline V gives CDR1 MDHEN, CDR2 SYDVKM. V was cut by 3 bases and J by 8 bases, with 10 bases left in between. This CDR3 comprises 12 residues. The CDR3 DNA reads as TGTGCCAGCAGTTTTCGACAGGCCGAAGCTTTCTTT. This codes for CASSFRQAEAFF.

The chain links TRBV3-1 (or the pseudogene TRBV3-2) to TRBJ1-3; D unclear. V was trimmed by 4 bases and J by 4 bases, leaving 8 bases between them. Looked up from germline, CDR1 is LGHDT and CDR2 is YNNKEL (reference sequence). CDR3 length equals 13 residues. CDR3 nucleotides: TGTGCCAGCAGCCCCCCGGGGGGAAACACCATATATTTT. Its protein is CASSPPGGNTIYF.

The chain couples TRBV9 to TRBJ2-1, with 9 positions matching TRBD1. CDR1 is SGDLS, CDR2 YYNGEE, per germline. Losses at the gene ends were 0 bases for V and 6 bases for J; bases not matched to a gene: 4. The CDR3 loop spans 15 amino acids. The CDR3 DNA follows: TGTGCCAGCAGCGTAGGGGGACAGGGTCTCAATGAGCAGTTCTTC. Protein: CASSVGGQGLNEQFF.

The sample holds one count of this clone. This rearrangement joins TRBV20-1 to TRBJ1-2; the match to TRBD1 covers 8 bases. The CDR3 consists of 15 residues. With V trimmed by 3 bases and J by 4 bases, 10 bases remained unmatched. Per germline, CDR1 DFQATT and CDR2 SNEGSKA (reference sequence). The CDR3 sequence is CSASTNRGLSYGYTF. CDR3 bases: TGCAGTGCTAGTACTAACAGGGGGTTAAGCTATGGCTACACCTTC.

This clone was picked up one time. V is TRBV6-5 and J is TRBJ2-1; 7 nucleotides agree with TRBD1. Germline CDR1 and CDR2: MNHEY and SVGAGI. The CDR3 length is 14 residues. Trimming at V came to 8 bases and at J to 4 bases, leaving 8 bases not matched to a gene. Written as DNA, the CDR3 is TGTGCCAGCGAGGATCGGGACAGATACAATGAGCAGTTCTTC. It specifies CASEDRDRYNEQFF.

CDR3 in DNA: TGTGCCAGCAGTCTAATACAGGGTGGGAGCAATCAGCCCCAGCATTTT. This sequence encodes CASSLIQGGSNQPQHF. The chain has TRBV28 and TRBJ1-5, with D tentatively TRBD1 (6 bases). CDR3 length: 16 residues. Trimming stripped 5 bases from V and 1 base from J, with 15 bases between. CDR1 MDHEN and CDR2 SYDVKM come from the germline V gene.

The rearrangement joins TRBV29-1 to TRBJ1-1; D is possibly TRBD1 (6 bases). Per germline, CDR1 SQVTM and CDR2 ANQGSEA. V was trimmed by 6 bases and J by 5 bases, leaving 13 bases between them. The CDR3 is 12 residues long. CDR3 protein: CSVRQGQTEAFF. The CDR3 coding sequence is TGCAGCGTCCGTCAGGGGCAGACTGAAGCTTTCTTT.

This chain links TRBV6-5 with TRBJ1-6, with D perhaps TRBD1 (5 bases). Looked up from germline, CDR1 is MNHEY and CDR2 is SVGAGI. With 10 bases removed from V and 8 bases from J, the gap between germline ends came to 18 bases. The CDR3 spans 14 residues. The CDR3 spells CATRAGGMDSPLHF. In nucleotides, the CDR3 is TGTGCCACTCGGGCGGGGGGAATGGATTCACCCCTCCACTTT.

The chain combines TRBV5-1 with TRBJ2-5; the D gene is possibly TRBD1 (5 bases). Germline V lookup: CDR1 SGHRS, CDR2 YFSETQ. The CDR3 is 15 amino acids. Trimming left V 0 bases short and J 1 base short, with 10 bases between. DNA for the CDR3: TGCGCCAGCAGCTTGGTTGCTGGGGCCCAAGAGACCCAGTACTTC. Amino acid sequence: CASSLVAGAQETQYF.

V is TRBV10-2 and J is TRBJ2-7, with TRBD1 matching 7 bases. This CDR3 is built from 13 residues. Trimming removed 8 bases from V and 4 bases from J; junction bases left unmatched: 8. Germline V gives CDR1 WSHSY, CDR2 SAAADI. CDR3 coding DNA: TGCGCCAGCTCTGTGGGACAGAAGTACGAGCAGTACTTC. Amino acid sequence: CASSVGQKYEQYF.

The V and J genes are TRBV6-5 and TRBJ2-7; 9 bases map to TRBD1. The germline gives CDR1 MNHEY, CDR2 SVGAGI. J was trimmed by 3 bases and V by 0 bases; bases with no gene match: 3. The CDR3 runs to 15 residues. The DNA for the CDR3 is TGTGCCAGCAGTTACTCGAGGACAGGGGACTACGAGCAGTACTTC. It translates to CASSYSRTGDYEQYF.

The rearrangement joins TRBV7-8 to TRBJ1-3; no definite D call. Trimming stripped 1 base from V and 4 bases from J, with 20 bases between. This CDR3 has 18 amino acids. The V gene's germline CDR1 is SGHVS and CDR2 FQNEAQ. DNA of the CDR3: TGTGCCAGCAGCTTAGGGTTTGAGGGTATCCTTTCCGGAAACACCATATATTTT. Translation: CASSLGFEGILSGNTIYF.

V is TRBV6-5 and J is TRBJ2-1, with 9 bases matching TRBD2. The CDR3 runs 13 residues. Trimming took 3 bases from V and 10 from J; bases not matched to a gene: 4. Per germline, CDR1 MNHEY and CDR2 SVGAGI. DNA of the CDR3: TGTGCCAGCAGTTATCCCGGGACTAGCGAGCAGTTCTTC. As protein: CASSYPGTSEQFF.

The chain combines TRBV3-1 (or the pseudogene TRBV3-2) with TRBJ2-2; no firm D call. The CDR3 length is 15 residues. Germline CDR1 and CDR2: LGHDT and YNNKEL (reference sequence). V was clipped by 4 bases and J by 7 bases, with 16 bases between them. CDR3 sequence reads: CASSPIVRGYGELFF. The CDR3, as DNA: TGTGCCAGCAGCCCGATCGTGCGTGGTTACGGGGAGCTGTTTTTT.

This rearrangement joins TRBV10-3 to TRBJ1-6; no reliable D call. V lost 3 bases and J lost 12, with 12 bases in between. CDR1 and CDR2 from the germline V gene are ENHRY and SYGVKD. This CDR3 is built from 13 residues. CDR3: CAISELGNRPLHF. CDR3 bases: TGTGCCATCAGTGAATTGGGTAACAGACCCCTCCACTTT.

V gene TRBV5-4 combines with J gene TRBJ2-3, with 10 positions matching TRBD2. CDR1 SGHNT and CDR2 YYREEE come from the germline V gene (reference sequence). V lost 5 bases to trimming and J lost 0 bases; unmatched junction nucleotides: 6. The CDR3 length is 16 residues. CDR3 sequence (DNA): TGTGCCAGCAGAATGTTGACTAGCGGGAGCACAGATACGCAGTATTTT. Amino acid sequence: CASRMLTSGSTDTQYF.

The chain joins TRBV7-2 to TRBJ2-1, with 9 bases aligning to TRBD1. The CDR3 spans 17 residues. Trimming took 6 bases from V and 4 from J; bases not matched to a gene: 13. CDR1 is SGHTA, CDR2 FQGNSA, per germline. CDR3 in DNA: TGTGCCAGCAGTACCACCTCTTCGGGACAGGGATACAATGAGCAGTTCTTC. Translating gives CASSTTSSGQGYNEQFF.

Here the CDR3 reads CASSPQGFNTEAFF. CDR3 DNA: TGTGCCAGCAGCCCACAGGGGTTCAACACTGAAGCTTTCTTT. J is TRBJ1-1 and V is TRBV11-2; 7 positions match TRBD1. CDR3 length: 14 amino acids. Trimming took 5 bases from V and 2 from J; bases not matched to a gene: 5. Germline V gene data show CDR1 as SGHAT and CDR2 as FQNNGV.

A note on this clone: Distinct nucleotide sequences in the sample also encode this CDR3. The V call is TRBV5-4, the J call TRBJ2-7; maybe TRBD2 (5 bases). The CDR3 is 12 amino acids. Germline CDR1 reads SGHNT; CDR2 reads YYREEE (reference sequence). With 4 bases removed from V and 3 bases from J, the gap between germline ends came to 8 bases. This chain's CDR3 is CASSRDSYEQYF. For the CDR3, the DNA is TGTGCCAGCAGCCGGGATAGCTACGAGCAGTACTTC.

The table lists this clone with a few counts. This chain links TRBV28 with TRBJ1-3; D not resolved. V lost 2 bases, J lost 0 bases, and 8 bases lay in between. The germline V gene has CDR1 MDHEN and CDR2 SYDVKM. CDR3 size: 15 residues. The CDR3, as DNA: TGTGCCAGCAGTTTACAGGTCTCCTCTGGAAACACCATATATTTT. Its translation is CASSLQVSSGNTIYF.

V and J are TRBV6-2 or TRBV6-3 and TRBJ2-5; TRBD2 agrees at 9 bases. Trimming at V came to 6 bases and at J to 5 bases, leaving 7 bases not matched to a gene. CDR3 length equals 14 residues. Germline assignment: CDR1 MNHEY and CDR2 SVGEGT. The CDR3 protein is CASSPGTSMETQYF. CDR3 DNA sequence: TGTGCCAGCAGCCCCGGGACTAGCATGGAGACCCAGTACTTC.